The subject of this entry is one T cell receptor (beta chain). Time point defined: pretreatment peripheral blood. The source of the sample is a study of PD-L1 blockade in urothelial cancer. The overall study: A median of approximately 150,000 T cells was found in the blood samples.

The CDR3 is 17 amino acids. Germline-derived CDR1 and CDR2 are SGHRS and YFSETQ. The junction had 8 bases not matched to a gene; V was cut back by 0 bases and J by 6 bases. Clones were read by immunoSEQ multiplex PCR, and TCRdb kept only the in-frame ones, dropping some. Here the sample spans nearly 45,000 clones, 70% to 90% being singletons. V usage is TRBV5-1 and J usage is TRBJ2-1; TRBD2 matches at 11 bases. The sample was PBMCs, taken around atezolizumab (anti-PD-L1) treatment. This receptor was obtained from a donor at least 40 years old with urothelial cancer. CDR3 sequence (DNA): TGCGCCAGCAGCTTGGGGTCGCTAGCGGGAGGTATCAATGAGCAGTTCTTC. This translates into CASSLGSLAGGINEQFF.